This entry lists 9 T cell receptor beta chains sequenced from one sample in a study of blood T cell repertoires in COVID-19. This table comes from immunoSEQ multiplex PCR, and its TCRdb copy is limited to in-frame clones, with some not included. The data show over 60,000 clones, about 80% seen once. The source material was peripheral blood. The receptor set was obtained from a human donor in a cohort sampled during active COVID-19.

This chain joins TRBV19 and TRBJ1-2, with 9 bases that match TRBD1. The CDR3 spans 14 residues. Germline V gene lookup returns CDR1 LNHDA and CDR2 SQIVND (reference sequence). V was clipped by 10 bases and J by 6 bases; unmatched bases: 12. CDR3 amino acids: CATKNRGQNNGYTF. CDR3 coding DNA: TGTGCCACTAAGAACAGGGGGCAAAACAATGGCTACACCTTC.

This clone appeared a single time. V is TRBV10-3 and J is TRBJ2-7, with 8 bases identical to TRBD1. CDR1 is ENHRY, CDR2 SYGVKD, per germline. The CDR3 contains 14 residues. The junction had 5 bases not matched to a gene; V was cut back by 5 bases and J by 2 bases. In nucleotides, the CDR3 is TGTGCCATCAGTCAGGGGGCAGGGGCCTACGAGCAGTACTTC. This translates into CAISQGAGAYEQYF.

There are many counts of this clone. The CDR3 nucleotides read TGCGCCAGCAGCTCGGTCCCATCGGGGACAGGAACCTACGAGCAGTACTTC. Encoded protein: CASSSVPSGTGTYEQYF. The chain has TRBV5-1 and TRBJ2-7, with 8 bases lining up with TRBD1. The CDR3 totals 17 residues. V lost 3 bases to trimming and J lost 2 bases; unmatched junction nucleotides: 13. Germline loops: CDR1 SGHRS, CDR2 YFSETQ.

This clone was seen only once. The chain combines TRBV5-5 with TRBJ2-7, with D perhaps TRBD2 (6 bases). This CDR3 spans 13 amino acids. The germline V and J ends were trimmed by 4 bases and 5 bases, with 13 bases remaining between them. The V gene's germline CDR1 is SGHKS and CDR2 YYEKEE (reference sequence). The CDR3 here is CASSRGGRDEQYF. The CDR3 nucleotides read TGTGCCAGCAGCCGGGGAGGCAGGGACGAGCAGTACTTC. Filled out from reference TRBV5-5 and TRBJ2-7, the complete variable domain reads DAGVTQSPTHLIKTRGQQVTLRCSPISGHKSVSWYQQVLGQGPQFIFQYYEKEERGRGNFPDRFSARQFPNYSSELNVNALLLGDSALYLCASSRGGRDEQYFGPGTRLTVT.

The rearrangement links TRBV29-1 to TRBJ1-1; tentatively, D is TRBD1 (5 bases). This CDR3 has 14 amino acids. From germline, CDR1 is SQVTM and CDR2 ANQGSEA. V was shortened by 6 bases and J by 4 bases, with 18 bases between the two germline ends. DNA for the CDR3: TGCAGCGTCCCCCCCGGGGGGGAGTCCACTGAAGCTTTCTTT. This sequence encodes CSVPPGGESTEAFF.

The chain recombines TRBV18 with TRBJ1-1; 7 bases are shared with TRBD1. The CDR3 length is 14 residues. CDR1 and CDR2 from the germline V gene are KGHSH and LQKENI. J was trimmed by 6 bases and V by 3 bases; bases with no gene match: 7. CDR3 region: CASSPGQDSPEAFF. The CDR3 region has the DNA TGTGCCAGCTCACCCGGACAGGACAGCCCTGAAGCTTTCTTT.

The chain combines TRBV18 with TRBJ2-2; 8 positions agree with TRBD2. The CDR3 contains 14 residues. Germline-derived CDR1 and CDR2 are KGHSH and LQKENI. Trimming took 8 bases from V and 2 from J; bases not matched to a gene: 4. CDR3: CASPSGGNTGELFF. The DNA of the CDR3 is TGTGCCAGCCCGAGCGGGGGAAACACCGGGGAGCTGTTTTTT.

The CDR3 DNA reads as TGTGCCATCAGTGAGGAGGGAGTAGAGACTGAAGCTTTCTTT. Translated: CAISEEGVETEAFF. V is TRBV10-3 and J is TRBJ1-1; D not certain. From germline, CDR1 is ENHRY and CDR2 SYGVKD. Trimming removed 2 bases from V and 5 bases from J, with 12 bases in between. The CDR3 runs 14 residues.

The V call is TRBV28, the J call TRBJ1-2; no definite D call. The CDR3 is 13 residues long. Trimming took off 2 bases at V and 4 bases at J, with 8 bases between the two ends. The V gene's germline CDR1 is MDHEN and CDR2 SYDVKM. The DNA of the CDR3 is TGTGCCAGCAGTTTAGAACAGATCTATGGCTACACCTTC. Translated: CASSLEQIYGYTF.